The 29 T cell receptor beta chains in this list originate from one sample, sequenced in a study of lymphopenia after photon versus proton radiotherapy. The data were produced by immunoSEQ multiplex PCR, yet TCRdb's version contains in-frame clones alone and is incomplete. Here the sample spans 50,000 to 65,000 clones, 87% being singletons. The source was peripheral blood, collected from a patient treated with proton-based radiotherapy. The receptors originated from a man older than 75 with esophageal cancer.

The rearrangement links TRBV7-9 to TRBJ2-3; 9 bases match TRBD2. V was pared by 1 base and J by 4 bases, with 6 bases of the junction left unmatched. Germline CDR1 reads SEHNR; CDR2 reads FQNEAQ (reference sequence). The CDR3 length is 16 residues. The CDR3 region is CASSLDLAGPADTQYF. CDR3 nucleotide sequence: TGTGCCAGCAGCTTAGATCTAGCGGGGCCAGCAGATACGCAGTATTTT.

Notes on this clone: At one end, the junction sequence differs from germline, possibly due to a read error. The J gene is TRBJ2-1, the V gene TRBV7-7; 7 nucleotides agree with TRBD2. The CDR3 covers 13 residues. Looked up from germline, CDR1 is SSHAT and CDR2 is FNYEAQ (reference sequence). The CDR3 loop reads CASSPRGENEQFF. Written as DNA, the CDR3 is TGTGCTAGCAGCCCCCGGGGGGAAAATGAGCAGTTCTTC.

The count of this clone is one. The chain joins TRBV9 to TRBJ1-1, with unresolved D. Germline V gene lookup returns CDR1 SGDLS and CDR2 YYNGEE. The CDR3 extends over 14 amino acids. V was cut by 2 bases and J by 4 bases, with 12 bases left in between. The CDR3 bases are TGTGCCAGCAGCGTGACGACATTGGGCACTGAAGCTTTCTTT. This translates into CASSVTTLGTEAFF.

The chain uses TRBV4-2 and TRBJ2-1; D uncertain. This CDR3 region has 15 residues. Germline assignment: CDR1 LGHNA and CDR2 YNFKEQ. The V end was cut by 1 base, the J end by 5 bases, with 12 bases between. The CDR3 loop is CASSQGPRPNNEQFF. The CDR3, as DNA: TGTGCCAGCAGCCAAGGCCCAAGGCCCAACAATGAGCAGTTCTTC.

V is TRBV29-1 and J is TRBJ2-7; tentatively, D is TRBD1 (6 bases). The CDR3 runs to 12 residues. Trimming pared 4 bases from V and 4 bases from J, leaving 11 bases between. Germline V gene lookup returns CDR1 SQVTM and CDR2 ANQGSEA. This CDR3 is CSVAWGLYEQYF. In DNA form, the CDR3 reads TGCAGCGTTGCGTGGGGGCTATACGAGCAGTACTTC.

As regards this clone: The sample has other DNA sequences that encode this CDR3 too. V and J are TRBV9 and TRBJ2-6; D uncertain. Between the trimmed V and J ends, which lost 0 bases and 3 bases, there was a span of 7 bases. This CDR3 has 15 residues. Germline V gene sequence: CDR1 SGDLS, CDR2 YYNGEE. DNA for the CDR3: TGTGCCAGCAGCGTAGTAGGCGGTGGGGCCAACGTCCTGACTTTC. Its translation: CASSVVGGGANVLTF.

The V gene is TRBV7-8, the J gene TRBJ2-2, with 7 positions matching TRBD2. After removal of 3 bases from V and 0 bases from J, the junction contained 1 base not matched to a gene. Germline V gives CDR1 SGHVS, CDR2 FQNEAQ. The CDR3 is 15 amino acids. The CDR3: CASSFSGTNTGELFF. The CDR3, as DNA: TGTGCCAGCAGCTTCAGCGGGACGAACACCGGGGAGCTGTTTTTT.

V is TRBV4-3 and J is TRBJ2-3, with D perhaps TRBD1 (5 bases). CDR1 and CDR2 (germline): LGHNA, YSLEER. Trimming removed 1 base from V and 8 bases from J, with 16 bases in between. The CDR3 has 15 residues. CDR3 nucleotide sequence: TGCGCCAGCAGCCAAGGATCCGACAGCGTTTCTACGCAGTATTTT. This gives the protein CASSQGSDSVSTQYF.

The CDR3 nucleotides read TGTGCCTGGAGTGTGAATGAGCAGTTCTTC. Translated: CAWSVNEQFF. The J gene is TRBJ2-1, the V gene TRBV30; D call uncertain. The CDR3 covers 10 residues. V was clipped by 0 bases and J by 7 bases, with 1 base between them. The germline V gene has CDR1 GTSNPN and CDR2 SVGIG (reference sequence).

This rearrangement joins TRBV6-1 to TRBJ1-1; TRBD1 aligns across 7 bases. This CDR3 region has 13 residues. V shed 2 bases and J 10 bases; nucleotides not matched to a gene: 7. CDR1 is MNHNS, CDR2 SASEGT, per germline. This CDR3 is CASSEILQGPAFF. The CDR3 bases are TGTGCCAGCAGTGAAATTTTACAGGGGCCAGCTTTCTTT.

V is TRBV7-2 and J is TRBJ2-1; D is unresolved. This CDR3 spans 13 amino acids. CDR1 is SGHTA and CDR2 is FQGNSA in the germline V gene. V lost 2 bases, J lost 2 bases, and 4 bases lay in between. CDR3 amino acids: CASSLLAYNEQFF. The CDR3 region has the DNA TGTGCCAGCAGCTTACTAGCCTACAATGAGCAGTTCTTC. Supplemented by reference TRBV7-2 and TRBJ2-1, the full variable domain reads GAGVSQSPSNKVTEKGKDVELRCDPISGHTALYWYRQSLGQGLEFLIYFQGNSAPDKSGLPSDRFSAERTGGSVSTLTIQRTQQEDSAVYLCASSLLAYNEQFFGPGTRLTVL.

This sequence joins TRBV7-2 and TRBJ2-3; TRBD1 or TRBD2 may be the D gene (7 bases each). Per the germline V gene, CDR1 is SGHTA and CDR2 is FQGNSA. The CDR3 covers 17 residues. V dropped 4 bases and J dropped 6 bases, with 23 bases sitting between them. CDR3: CASSSQGGVPYGDTQYF. In DNA form, the CDR3 reads TGTGCCAGCAGCTCCCAGGGGGGGGTACCTTACGGGGATACGCAGTATTTT.

V and J are TRBV7-9 and TRBJ2-1; TRBD2 matches at 9 bases. V trimming: 5 bases; J trimming: 4 bases; junction bases outside the gene matches: 18. CDR1 is SEHNR, CDR2 FQNEAQ, per germline (reference sequence). The CDR3 totals 19 residues. CDR3 coding DNA: TGTGCCAGCAGCCTCAGGGCCAACGTGGGTAGCGGGGGTTACAATGAGCAGTTCTTC. It is translated as CASSLRANVGSGGYNEQFF.

The chain uses TRBV6-6 and TRBJ1-6; tentative D call: TRBD1 (5 bases). Germline CDR1 and CDR2: MNHNY and SVGAGI (reference sequence). V shed 0 bases and J shed 9 bases, with 9 bases lying between them. This CDR3 is built from 14 residues. CDR3 bases: TGTGCCAGCAGTTACTCCCCCGGGGGTTCACCCCTCCACTTT. Amino acids: CASSYSPGGSPLHF.

The chain combines TRBV7-9 with TRBJ1-1; D is undetermined. V was trimmed by 4 bases and J by 4 bases, leaving 4 bases between them. The CDR3 contains 11 residues. The germline gives CDR1 SEHNR, CDR2 FQNEAQ (reference sequence). The DNA of the CDR3 is TGTGCCAGCAGCTACGGCACTGAAGCTTTCTTT. It translates to CASSYGTEAFF.

The chain joins TRBV2 to TRBJ2-1; no reliable D call. Germline lookup yields CDR1 SNHLY and CDR2 FYNNEI. V dropped 5 bases and J dropped 6 bases, with 8 bases sitting between them. This CDR3 has 12 amino acids. CDR3 sequence (DNA): TGTGCCAGCAGTTGGCCAGGCAATGAGCAGTTCTTC. It is translated as CASSWPGNEQFF.

As DNA, the CDR3 is TGTGCCACCTATAGCGGGGGGGGCGGAGAGACCCAGTACTTC. Its translation is CATYSGGGGETQYF. The rearrangement links TRBV7-9 to TRBJ2-5; 11 bases map to TRBD2. Germline-derived CDR1 and CDR2 are SEHNR and FQNEAQ (reference sequence). The CDR3 loop spans 14 amino acids. V lost 10 bases to trimming and J lost 4 bases; unmatched junction nucleotides: 8.

The rearrangement joins TRBV5-1 to TRBJ1-2, with TRBD1 matching over 10 bases. Germline values: CDR1 SGHRS, CDR2 YFSETQ. The CDR3 is 14 amino acids. V gave up 4 bases and J gave up 7 bases; unmatched junction bases: 7. The CDR3 loop reads CASSAAGTGVGYTF. DNA for the CDR3: TGCGCCAGCAGCGCCGCCGGGACAGGGGTTGGCTACACCTTC.

The V call is TRBV5-1, the J call TRBJ2-7, with 8 bases identical to TRBD1. The CDR3 contains 12 residues. V was clipped by 6 bases and J by 3 bases; unmatched bases: 2. In germline, CDR1 is SGHRS, CDR2 YFSETQ. CDR3: CASTGQGYEQYF. CDR3 bases: TGCGCCAGCACCGGACAGGGCTACGAGCAGTACTTC. Using reference TRBV5-1 and TRBJ2-7 for the parts outside the CDR3, the full variable domain is KAGVTQTPRYLIKTRGQQVTLSCSPISGHRSVSWYQQTPGQGLQFLFEYFSETQRNKGNFPGRFSGRQFSNSRSEMNVSTLELGDSALYLCASTGQGYEQYFGPGTRLTVT.

The chain joins TRBV11-2 to TRBJ2-4; no definite D call. Trimming left V 5 bases short and J 0 bases short, with 23 bases between. This CDR3 region has 19 residues. Germline V lookup: CDR1 SGHAT, CDR2 FQNNGV. In DNA form, the CDR3 reads TGTGCCAGCAGCCCGGGTTCTTCTCTTCTCGATATAGCCAAAAACATTCAGTACTTC. This codes for CASSPGSSLLDIAKNIQYF.

This chain joins TRBV9 and TRBJ2-7, with 10 bases matching TRBD2. V was pared by 3 bases and J by 5 bases, with 5 bases of the junction left unmatched. The CDR3 covers 14 residues. Germline CDR1 and CDR2: SGDLS and YYNGEE. The CDR3: CASSASGRGNEQYF. In nucleotides, the CDR3 is TGTGCCAGCAGCGCGAGCGGGAGGGGCAACGAGCAGTACTTC.

The chain recombines TRBV7-8 with TRBJ2-5; TRBD1 is a possible D gene (5 bases). The germline V gene encodes CDR1 SGHVS and CDR2 FQNEAQ. With 0 bases removed from V and 7 bases from J, the gap between germline ends came to 18 bases. This CDR3 comprises 16 residues. The CDR3 nucleotides read TGTGCCAGCAGCTTAGCGCCAGTGGGCCGGACAAGGACCCAGTACTTC. Translated, it gives CASSLAPVGRTRTQYF. The variable domain in full, completed from reference TRBV7-8 and TRBJ2-5, reads GAGVSQSPRYKVAKRGQDVALRCDPISGHVSLFWYQQALGQGPEFLTYFQNEAQLDKSGLPSDRFFAERPEGSVSTLKIQRTQQEDSAVYLCASSLAPVGRTRTQYFGPGTRLLVL.

V gene TRBV4-1 combines with J gene TRBJ1-5, with TRBD1 matching 7 bases. Looked up from germline, CDR1 is MGHRA and CDR2 is YSYEKL. CDR3 length: 19 amino acids. After removal of 1 base from V and 5 bases from J, the junction contained 17 bases not matched to a gene. The CDR3 loop is CASSQVKLWVRDSHQPQHF. In DNA, the CDR3 is TGCGCCAGCAGCCAAGTGAAACTTTGGGTCCGGGACAGTCATCAGCCCCAGCATTTT.

About this clone itself: Its ends do not fully match the called genes, so a read error is possible. The chain has TRBV19 and TRBJ2-3; 10 bases fit TRBD2. The CDR3 sequence is 16 residues long. CDR1 and CDR2 (germline): LNHDA, SQIVND (reference sequence). The DNA of the CDR3 is TGTGCTAGTAGTAGGGTAGCGGGGGGCGATCGCGATACGCAGTATTTT. Its translation: CASSRVAGGDRDTQYF.

The gene calls are TRBV29-1 and TRBJ2-7; the D is unclear. Per the germline V gene, CDR1 is SQVTM and CDR2 is ANQGSEA. This CDR3 spans 13 amino acids. V lost 5 bases, J lost 0 bases, and 11 bases lay in between. The CDR3 loop is CSVLGPSSYEQYF. CDR3 nucleotides: TGCAGCGTTCTAGGCCCAAGCTCCTACGAGCAGTACTTC.

V gene TRBV19 combines with J gene TRBJ2-1; TRBD1 aligns across 8 bases. V dropped 3 bases and J dropped 4; count of bases not matched to a gene: 5. Looked up from germline, CDR1 is LNHDA and CDR2 is SQIVND (reference sequence). This CDR3 spans 15 amino acids. This CDR3 reads CASSMGTGGYNEQFF. CDR3 nucleotides: TGTGCCAGTAGTATGGGGACAGGTGGATACAATGAGCAGTTCTTC.

The chain uses TRBV18 and TRBJ1-3; D is undetermined. V gave up 2 bases and J gave up 0 bases, with 5 bases separating them. The CDR3 covers 14 residues. CDR1 and CDR2 (germline): KGHSH, LQKENI. CDR3 DNA: TGTGCCAGCTCACCAAGCTACTCTGGAAACACCATATATTTT. This encodes CASSPSYSGNTIYF.

CDR3 DNA sequence: TGTGCCAGCAGCTTAGCGGGGACAGGGACGGGAGATACGCAGTATTTT. This sequence encodes CASSLAGTGTGDTQYF. V gene TRBV7-2 combines with J gene TRBJ2-3; 9 bases align to TRBD1. The junction had 6 bases not matched to a gene; V was cut back by 0 bases and J by 5 bases. Germline CDR1 is SGHTA and CDR2 is FQGNSA. The CDR3 runs 16 residues.

The CDR3 sequence: CASSYSIAGPYNEQFF. The CDR3 DNA follows: TGTGCCAGCAGTTACTCGATAGCGGGTCCATACAATGAGCAGTTCTTC. The V and J genes are TRBV6-5 and TRBJ2-1; 7 bases match TRBD2. The CDR3 runs 16 residues. With 0 bases clipped from V and 4 bases from J, the junction kept 6 bases outside the gene matches. CDR1 is MNHEY and CDR2 is SVGAGI in the germline V gene.